Detailed here is one T cell receptor beta chain. A single record per CDR3 protein comes from TCRdb applying MiXCR to the 5' RACE reads. Seen here are 150,000 or so distinct CDR3 sequences, around 9% observed once, and the top ten hold roughly 40%. The sample originates from a study of T cells after yellow fever vaccination. V gave up 7 bases and J gave up 5 bases; unmatched junction bases: 6. The CDR3 has 15 amino acids. The germline V gene has CDR1 MRHNA and CDR2 SNTAGT. This chain joins TRBV6-4 and TRBJ2-7; 15 bases align to TRBD2. The sample in question was CD8+ T cells sorted from PBMCs, obtained 45 days after the yellow fever booster vaccination. The origin of this receptor is a man aged 18 to 30 who received the YFV17D yellow fever vaccine. CDR3: CASTSGTSGGHEQYF. For the CDR3, the DNA is TGTGCCAGCACCTCCGGGACTAGCGGGGGGCACGAGCAGTACTTC.